One and the same sample provided the 20 T cell receptor beta chains below, sequenced in a study of blood T cells in healthy people across ages. A second PCR of 7 to 11 cycles used a sample-barcoded 5' primer and a J-beta primer mix. In TCRdb, the 5' RACE reads were re-called with MiXCR into one record per CDR3 protein. The sample includes over a million distinct CDR3 sequences, approximately 39% of them seen just once. Sequenced input: blood. All receptors derive from a woman aged 18-29 years in good health.

This sequence joins TRBV29-1 and TRBJ2-1; TRBD1 is a possible D gene (5 bases). The CDR3 runs to 15 residues. V was trimmed by 2 bases and J by 0 bases, leaving 11 bases between them. CDR1 is SQVTM, CDR2 ANQGSEA, per germline. CDR3 DNA: TGCAGCGTTGAAAGGGGCAGGCGCTCCTACAATGAGCAGTTCTTC. Encoded protein: CSVERGRRSYNEQFF.

This clonotype has just a few counts. This sequence joins TRBV6-2 or TRBV6-3 and TRBJ2-3; 7 bases fit TRBD2. Germline V gives CDR1 MNHEY, CDR2 SVGEGT. The CDR3 extends over 16 amino acids. Germline trimming cut 2 bases from V and 0 bases from J; bases unmatched to any gene: 5. CDR3 nucleotides: TGTGCCAGCAGTTACAGACTAGCCGATAGCACAGATACGCAGTATTTT. This translates into CASSYRLADSTDTQYF.

A note on this clonotype: Since a much larger clone is just one base distant, this may be a read error. As DNA, the CDR3 is TGTGCCAGCAGTTTAACCTCAGGGGGCGCCTACGAGAAGTACTTC. Its translation is CASSLTSGGAYEKYF. The chain uses TRBV12-3 or TRBV12-4 and TRBJ2-7, with 8 positions matching TRBD1. The CDR3 extends over 15 amino acids.

This rearrangement joins TRBV20-1 to TRBJ2-7; D unresolved. The CDR3 is 12 amino acids. The germline gives CDR1 DFQATT, CDR2 SNEGSKA (reference sequence). The V gene lost 0 bases and the J gene lost 2 bases, with 5 bases spanning the gap. The CDR3 loop reads CSARDAAYEQYF. CDR3 nucleotide sequence: TGCAGTGCTAGAGATGCGGCCTACGAGCAGTACTTC.

The V call is TRBV11-2, the J call TRBJ2-1, with D possibly being TRBD1 (5 bases). This CDR3 comprises 17 residues. The V end lost 0 bases, the J end lost 6 bases, and 18 bases lay between the germline ends. Germline V gene sequence: CDR1 SGHAT, CDR2 FQNNGV. DNA for the CDR3: TGTGCCAGCAGCTTAGAAGTTCAGGGATCGGTTCCCAATGAGCAGTTCTTC. Protein: CASSLEVQGSVPNEQFF.

This chain uses TRBV11-3 with TRBJ2-7; D gene ambiguous. This CDR3 is 15 amino acids long. The germline V gene has CDR1 SGHNT and CDR2 YENEEA. V was cut by 1 base and J by 0 bases, with 10 bases left in between. The CDR3 nucleotides are TGTGCCAGCAGCTTAGGTGCGAGGAGCTCCTACGAGCAGTACTTC. Translated, it gives CASSLGARSSYEQYF.

The V gene is TRBV6-6, the J gene TRBJ1-2, with D hard to call. The length of the CDR3 is 15 residues. V gave up 0 bases and J gave up 8 bases, with 16 bases separating them. The germline CDR1 and CDR2 sequences are MNHNY and SVGAGI (reference sequence). The CDR3 sequence is CASSYSSQAVWGYTF. CDR3 bases: TGTGCCAGCAGTTACTCGAGCCAGGCTGTCTGGGGCTACACCTTC.

This clonotype occurred many times. The chain is built from TRBV3-1 and TRBJ2-1; D tentatively reads TRBD1 or TRBD2 (5 bases each). The CDR3 runs 12 residues. The V end lost 4 bases, the J end lost 8 bases, and 9 bases lay between the germline ends. CDR1 is LGHDT, CDR2 YNNKEL, per germline (reference sequence). The CDR3 DNA sequence: TGTGCCAGCAGCCTGAGGGGCGATGAGCAGTTCTTC. Translated: CASSLRGDEQFF.

The rearrangement uses TRBV7-8 and TRBJ1-5; no reliable D call. The CDR3 sequence is 14 residues long. With 5 bases removed from V and 10 bases from J, the gap between germline ends came to 18 bases. Germline-derived CDR1 and CDR2 are SGHVS and FQNEAQ. The CDR3 DNA follows: TGTGCCAGCAGCCCAACCATCCTGAAGGAACCCCAGCATTTT. It translates to CASSPTILKEPQHF.

This chain connects TRBV12-3 or TRBV12-4 to TRBJ1-6; D might be TRBD1 (5 bases). The CDR3 has 17 amino acids. Trimming pared 5 bases from V and 7 bases from J, leaving 21 bases between. The CDR3: CASSVYGGKEGNSPLHF. In nucleotides, the CDR3 is TGTGCCAGCAGTGTTTACGGGGGAAAAGAGGGCAATTCACCCCTCCACTTT.

This clonotype appeared a few times. The chain is built from TRBV30 and TRBJ1-2, with 8 bases matching TRBD1. Germline assignment: CDR1 GTSNPN and CDR2 SVGIG (reference sequence). The V and J ends lost 8 bases and 4 bases, in that order; junction bases with no gene match: 9. The CDR3 is made up of 13 amino acids. This CDR3 reads CAARVQGVYGYTF. Here the CDR3 DNA reads TGTGCCGCGAGGGTACAGGGGGTCTATGGCTACACCTTC. Complete variable domain (other parts from reference TRBV30 and TRBJ1-2): SQTIHQWPATLVQPVGSPLSLECTVEGTSNPNLYWYRQAAGRGLQLLFYSVGIGQISSEVPQNLSASRPQDRQFILSSKKLLLSDSGFYLCAARVQGVYGYTFGSGTRLTVV.

The CDR3 loop is CASSLSYRDLYGYTF. The CDR3 DNA sequence: TGTGCCAGCAGTTTATCCTACAGGGACCTCTATGGCTACACCTTC. This chain joins TRBV28 and TRBJ1-2; D is perhaps TRBD1 (6 bases). Germline loops: CDR1 MDHEN, CDR2 SYDVKM. Trimming stripped 1 base from V and 4 bases from J, with 13 bases between. The CDR3 spans 15 residues.

This clonotype was seen a few times. V usage is TRBV4-3 and J usage is TRBJ2-7; 7 positions match TRBD1. V shed 0 bases, J shed 6 bases, and the junction held 5 bases outside the gene matches. The CDR3 has 14 amino acids. Germline CDR1 is LGHNA and CDR2 is YSLEER. The CDR3 nucleotides are TGCGCCAGCAGCCAAGAACAGGGGTGGGGCGAGCAGTACTTC. Its translation is CASSQEQGWGEQYF.

The CDR3 sequence is CSARDPRYRGPGGYTF. As DNA, the CDR3 is TGCAGTGCTAGAGACCCACGGTACAGGGGGCCGGGGGGCTACACCTTC. The rearrangement uses TRBV20-1 and TRBJ1-2; 9 bases line up with TRBD1. The ends lost 0 bases at V and 8 bases at J; junction bases unmatched: 13. Germline V gene data show CDR1 as DFQATT and CDR2 as SNEGSKA (reference sequence). CDR3 length: 16 residues.

The rearrangement links TRBV27 to TRBJ2-7, with 7 bases identical to TRBD1. The V segment lost 6 bases and the J segment 3 bases; nucleotides outside the gene matches: 8. The length of the CDR3 is 14 residues. From germline, CDR1 is MNHEY and CDR2 SMNVEV (reference sequence). In DNA form, the CDR3 reads TGTGCCAGCAGCCCAAAGGGGGCCTTCTACGAGCAGTACTTC. This codes for CASSPKGAFYEQYF.

This chain joins TRBV6-5 and TRBJ1-4; D ambiguous. Germline-derived CDR1 and CDR2 are MNHEY and SVGAGI. The CDR3 is made up of 15 amino acids. V lost 5 bases and J lost 4, with 14 bases in between. The CDR3 spells CASSMLRADNEKLFF. The CDR3 DNA reads as TGTGCCAGCAGTATGTTAAGGGCAGATAATGAAAAACTGTTTTTT.

This clonotype was seen more than once but under ten times. The chain uses TRBV12-3 or TRBV12-4 and TRBJ2-3, with 9 bases identical to TRBD2. V shed 3 bases and J 2 bases; nucleotides not matched to a gene: 6. The CDR3 is made up of 16 amino acids. For the CDR3, the DNA is TGTGCCAGCAGTTTGGCTAGCGGGGTTCCCACAGATACGCAGTATTTT. This encodes CASSLASGVPTDTQYF.

The chain recombines TRBV28 with TRBJ1-2; no definite D call. The CDR3 contains 14 residues. Trimming took 3 bases from V and 0 from J, leaving 8 bases between them. Germline-derived CDR1 and CDR2 are MDHEN and SYDVKM. CDR3: CASSLPASNYGYTF. CDR3 bases: TGTGCCAGCAGTTTGCCAGCTTCTAACTATGGCTACACCTTC.

This clonotype came up a few times. V gene TRBV20-1 combines with J gene TRBJ2-4; D perhaps matches TRBD2 (6 bases). The J call may be in error: the DNA end matches TRBJ2-7 better. The CDR3 runs to 15 residues. Germline CDR1 reads DFQATT; CDR2 reads SNEGSKA (reference sequence). Written as DNA, the CDR3 is TGCAGTGCTAGGGGTGGGAGAGGGACTTTTGACGAGCAGTACTTC. Its translation: CSARGGRGTFDEQYF.

A word on this clonotype: An end of the junction does not agree with germline; a read error may underlie this. The chain employs TRBV29-1 and TRBJ2-3, with D uncertain. CDR1 is SQVTM and CDR2 is ANQGSEA in the germline V gene. The CDR3 is 14 residues long. In DNA form, the CDR3 reads TGCAGCGTTCCACCTACACTACACTCAGATCCGCAGTATTTT. Translation gives CSVPPTLHSDPQYF.